Shown below are 2 T cell receptor beta chains from a single sample sequenced in a study of T cell clonality in common variable immunodeficiency. The table came from immunoSEQ multiplex PCR; TCRdb's copy has only in-frame clones and leaves some out. The profile covers some 30,000 clones, none occurring a single time. Sequencing was done on a sample of peripheral blood mononuclear cells. These receptors were obtained from a person aged 18 to 70 in good health.

This clone was seen ten or more times. The CDR3 is cut off 3 residues early in the read; its end comes from the germline J gene. The chain is built from TRBV19 and TRBJ2-1; 7 bases line up with TRBD2. The germline V gene has CDR1 LNHDA and CDR2 SQIVND (reference sequence). The CDR3 covers 13 residues. V lost 8 bases, J lost 4 bases, and 5 bases stayed unmatched. The chain's CDR3 is CASPSGSYNEQFF. CDR3 DNA, as far as it was read: TGTGCCAGTCCTAGCGGAAGTTACAATGAG.

This clone was found many times. The read falls 3 residues short of the CDR3 end, and the missing part is taken from the germline J gene. J is TRBJ2-1 and V is TRBV2; D is possibly TRBD2 (6 bases). The ends were cut back, 2 bases at V and 8 bases at J, with 13 bases in the middle. Germline V CDR1 and CDR2: SNHLY, FYNNEI. This CDR3 contains 14 residues. CDR3 amino acids: CASSESLPGDEQFF. The sequenced CDR3 bases are TGTGCCAGCAGTGAATCTCTTCCGGGGGATGAG.